This T cell receptor (beta chain) was identified during a study of post-analysis software for immune sequencing data. Study results and limitations: TRBV segments more frequent in patients than in controls numbered several and included TRBV5-6, TRBV5-1 and TRBV20-1.

Every TCR beta cDNA library bore unique molecular identifiers. MiXCR was run by TCRdb on the PCR reads, yielding one entry per CDR3 protein. The table shows hundreds of thousands of distinct CDR3 sequences, with around 27% occurring only once. Turning to this clonotype: Its antigen is undetermined.

V lost 0 bases to trimming and J lost 5 bases, with 17 bases between them. CDR1 is SGHRS and CDR2 is YFSETQ in the germline V gene. The CDR3 totals 16 residues. Sequencing was carried out using blood. This sequence was found in a girl aged 10 to 17 with multiple sclerosis. This chain joins TRBV5-1 and TRBJ2-5; D is uncertain. The CDR3 nucleotides read TGCGCCAGCAGCTTGGGGCCTTCAGCTACATGGGAGACCCAGTACTTC. It translates to CASSLGPSATWETQYF.